One and the same sample provided the 10 T cell receptor beta chains below, sequenced in a study of blood T cell repertoires in COVID-19. The protocol was immunoSEQ multiplex PCR, while the TCRdb copy is restricted to in-frame clones and leaves out a portion. The sample lists around 93,000 clones, 85% to 90% occurring once. Source material: peripheral blood. These receptors originate from a human donor in a cohort sampled during active COVID-19.

This rearrangement joins TRBV9 to TRBJ1-3; no clear D. This CDR3 spans 14 amino acids. The V end lost 3 bases, the J end lost 4 bases, and 11 bases lay between the germline ends. Germline V CDR1 and CDR2: SGDLS, YYNGEE. CDR3 sequence (DNA): TGTGCCAGCAGCGCCTATGATACGGGAAACACCATATATTTT. Translating it yields CASSAYDTGNTIYF.

The chain is built from TRBV25-1 and TRBJ1-2; weak D call: TRBD1 (5 bases). CDR1 is MGHDK and CDR2 is SYGVNS in the germline V gene. CDR3 length equals 13 residues. V lost 6 bases and J lost 4, with 12 bases in between. The CDR3 nucleotides are TGTGCCAGCAGGGTTCAGGGAGGCTATGGCTACACCTTC. Translating gives CASRVQGGYGYTF.

The rearrangement joins TRBV5-1 to TRBJ2-1; maybe TRBD2 (5 bases). This CDR3 contains 18 residues. Germline V gene lookup returns CDR1 SGHRS and CDR2 YFSETQ. V gave up 0 bases and J gave up 7 bases, with 23 bases separating them. DNA of the CDR3: TGCGCCAGCAGCTTGGTTGTGGGAGAGGGTCCCCTACAGAATGAGCAGTTCTTC. It codes for CASSLVVGEGPLQNEQFF.

This CDR3 is CASSLGQGLDTQYF. Written as DNA, the CDR3 is TGCGCCAGCAGCTTGGGACAGGGGTTAGATACGCAGTATTTT. The chain has TRBV5-1 and TRBJ2-3; TRBD1 aligns across 8 bases. Trimming cost V 0 bases and J 5 bases; bases outside gene matches: 2. Germline V gene sequence: CDR1 SGHRS, CDR2 YFSETQ. The CDR3 consists of 14 residues.

The rearrangement uses TRBV2 and TRBJ1-1, with 7 positions matching TRBD1. This CDR3 comprises 12 residues. From germline, CDR1 is SNHLY and CDR2 FYNNEI. The ends lost 5 bases at V and 10 bases at J; junction bases unmatched: 7. CDR3 DNA sequence: TGTGCCAGCAGTTCCGACAGGGTGACAGCTTTCTTT. Translation gives CASSSDRVTAFF.

A single count supports this clone. The chain carries TRBV3-1 (or the pseudogene TRBV3-2) and TRBJ1-6; the D is unclear. The CDR3 totals 15 residues. V shed 0 bases and J shed 7 bases, with 10 bases lying between them. Germline V gene data show CDR1 as LGHDT and CDR2 as YNNKEL (reference sequence). DNA of the CDR3: TGTGCCAGCAGCCAAGATCGGGTCCCAAATTCACCCCTCCACTTT. It codes for CASSQDRVPNSPLHF.

The chain couples TRBV5-8 to TRBJ2-1; D unclear. V lost 1 base and J 0 bases, leaving 8 bases between the germline ends. The CDR3 runs to 15 residues. Germline V gene sequence: CDR1 SGHTS, CDR2 YDEGEE. The CDR3 coding sequence is TGTGCCAGCAGCTTGAGCGTGAGCTCCTACAATGAGCAGTTCTTC. Amino acids: CASSLSVSSYNEQFF.

The chain carries TRBV5-1 and TRBJ2-7; 7 positions match TRBD1. J gave up 2 bases and V 0 bases, and 2 bases lay outside the gene matches. The CDR3 has 14 amino acids. The germline gives CDR1 SGHRS, CDR2 YFSETQ. The CDR3 sequence: CASSLEGGPYEQYF. The CDR3 DNA is TGCGCCAGCAGCTTGGAAGGGGGCCCCTACGAGCAGTACTTC.

The chain combines TRBV20-1 with TRBJ1-4, with 8 bases lining up with TRBD1. This CDR3 has 14 residues. Germline CDR1 reads DFQATT; CDR2 reads SNEGSKA (reference sequence). V was pared by 3 bases and J by 6 bases, with 6 bases of the junction left unmatched. The CDR3 DNA is TGCAGTGCTAGTCAGGGGGCGTCAGATGAAAAACTGTTTTTT. It yields the protein CSASQGASDEKLFF.

This sequence joins TRBV30 and TRBJ1-1, with D unresolved. CDR1 is GTSNPN and CDR2 is SVGIG in the germline V gene (reference sequence). The CDR3 is 13 residues long. In DNA form, the CDR3 reads TGTGCAGCCTCGGGTCAGTTGGACACTGAAGCTTTCTTT. Amino acid sequence: CAASGQLDTEAFF.